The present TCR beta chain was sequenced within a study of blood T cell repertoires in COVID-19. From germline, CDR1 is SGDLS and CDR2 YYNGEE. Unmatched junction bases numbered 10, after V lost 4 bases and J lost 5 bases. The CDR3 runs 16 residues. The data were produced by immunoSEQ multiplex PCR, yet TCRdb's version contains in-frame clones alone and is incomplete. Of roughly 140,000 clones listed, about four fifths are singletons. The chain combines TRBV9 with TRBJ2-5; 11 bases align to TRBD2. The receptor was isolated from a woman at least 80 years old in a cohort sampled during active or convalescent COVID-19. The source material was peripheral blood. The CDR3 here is CASSPSVLAGEETQYF. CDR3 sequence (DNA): TGTGCCAGCAGCCCCTCTGTACTAGCGGGGGAGGAGACCCAGTACTTC.